This T cell receptor (beta chain) was captured in a study of shared clonotypes between healthy human individuals. The protocol was immunoSEQ multiplex PCR, while the TCRdb copy is restricted to in-frame clones and leaves out a portion. The data show 2,500,000 or so clones, around nine tenths seen once. Donors were Caucasian adults residing in Nashville, Tennessee, USA. This CDR3 has 15 amino acids. CDR1 is MDHEN, CDR2 SYDVKM, per germline. V was pared by 6 bases and J by 4 bases, with 18 bases between. The genes are TRBV28 and TRBJ1-1; D unresolved. The source material was naive CD4+ T cells sorted from blood. Subset given: CD45RA+ positively selected. The receptor's source is a man younger than 35 in good health. CDR3 region: CASSTASSGGTEAFF. The CDR3 DNA reads TGTGCCAGCAGCACCGCCTCCTCGGGAGGCACTGAAGCTTTCTTT. The variable domain in full, with the rest retrieved from reference TRBV28 and TRBJ1-1, is DVKVTQSSRYLVKRTGEKVFLECVQDMDHENMFWYRQDPGLGLRLIYFSYDVKMKEKGDIPEGYSVSREKKERFSLILESASTNQTSMYLCASSTASSGGTEAFFGQGTRLTVV.